This TCR beta chain was sequenced during a study of OX40 agonist ivuxolimab in advanced cancers. Using immunoSEQ multiplex PCR, the repertoire was profiled, and TCRdb retains in-frame clones only, with some absent. The data hold 30,000 to 40,000 clones, with 70% to 85% observed a single time. Trimming removed 1 base at V and 3 bases at J, with 10 bases between. Germline-derived CDR1 and CDR2 are SGHRS and YFSETQ. This CDR3 is 15 amino acids long. The input for sequencing was CD4+ or CD8+ T cells sorted from blood, taken in a trial of the OX40 agonist ivuxolimab. This chain joins TRBV5-1 and TRBJ2-2; D may be TRBD1 (5 bases). The receptor comes from an adult with an advanced solid tumor such as melanoma, head and neck, liver or kidney cancer. CDR3 residues: CASSLPMTDTGELFF. In DNA form, the CDR3 reads TGCGCCAGCAGCTTGCCAATGACAGACACCGGGGAGCTGTTTTTT. Together with reference TRBV5-1 and TRBJ2-2, the CDR3 gives the full variable domain: KAGVTQTPRYLIKTRGQQVTLSCSPISGHRSVSWYQQTPGQGLQFLFEYFSETQRNKGNFPGRFSGRQFSNSRSEMNVSTLELGDSALYLCASSLPMTDTGELFFGEGSRLTVL.